The 29 T cell receptor beta chains listed next were all sequenced from one sample in a study of blood T cell repertoires in COVID-19. Sequenced by immunoSEQ multiplex PCR; TCRdb stores in-frame clones only, minus some. The sample holds fewer than 350,000 clones; approximately 90% are singletons and the top ten take 2% to 2.5%. The sequenced material came from PBMCs or T cells enriched from blood (not recorded which). These receptor sequences come from a woman between 55 and 75 years old in a cohort exposed to, infected with or recovered from COVID-19 (not recorded which).

This clone has more than one count but fewer than ten. This rearrangement joins TRBV10-2 to TRBJ1-2; the D is unclear. Looked up from germline, CDR1 is WSHSY and CDR2 is SAAADI. This CDR3 is 14 amino acids long. V was pared by 7 bases and J by 8 bases, with 20 bases between. The CDR3 spells CASTQAQTLRGYTF. CDR3 DNA sequence: TGCGCCAGCACCCAGGCACAAACCCTTAGGGGCTACACCTTC.

The gene calls are TRBV3-1 (or the pseudogene TRBV3-2) and TRBJ2-7, with a weak D call TRBD1 (5 bases). Germline V gene data show CDR1 as LGHDT and CDR2 as YNNKEL (reference sequence). V gave up 0 bases and J gave up 2 bases, with 17 bases separating them. The CDR3 totals 17 residues. DNA of the CDR3: TGTGCCAGCAGCCAAGATGGGGCCGGACATTTACCCTACGAGCAGTACTTC. Protein product: CASSQDGAGHLPYEQYF.

V usage is TRBV7-8 and J usage is TRBJ2-6; 7 bases agree with TRBD1. The junction had 16 bases not matched to a gene; V was cut back by 5 bases and J by 0 bases. Germline assignment: CDR1 SGHVS and CDR2 FQNEAQ. The CDR3 runs 20 residues. CDR3 DNA sequence: TGTGCCAGCAGCACCTACCGCCTCGGACAGGAAAACTCTGGGGCCAACGTCCTGACTTTC. As protein: CASSTYRLGQENSGANVLTF.

The chain has TRBV18 and TRBJ2-3; 13 nucleotides line up with TRBD2. Trimming at V came to 2 bases and at J to 8 bases, leaving 7 bases not matched to a gene. The CDR3 has 16 residues. Germline V CDR1 and CDR2: KGHSH, LQKENI. This chain's CDR3 is CASSPGLAGVGSTQYF. The DNA of the CDR3 is TGTGCCAGCTCACCAGGACTAGCGGGAGTGGGGAGTACGCAGTATTTT.

The chain links TRBV9 to TRBJ1-6, with a possible D match to TRBD1 (6 bases). V was shortened by 0 bases and J by 11 bases, with 27 bases between the two germline ends. CDR3 size: 19 residues. Germline V gives CDR1 SGDLS, CDR2 YYNGEE. The CDR3 loop reads CASSVESPGGQSKGAPLHF. The CDR3 DNA reads TGTGCCAGCAGCGTAGAGTCGCCGGGCGGACAGTCAAAGGGAGCACCCCTCCACTTT.

This chain joins TRBV7-2 and TRBJ2-1; no reliable D call. The CDR3 is made up of 17 amino acids. The V gene lost 0 bases and the J gene lost 6 bases, with 18 bases spanning the gap. CDR1 is SGHTA and CDR2 is FQGNSA in the germline V gene. CDR3 sequence reads: CASSLADIFTISNEQFF. As DNA, the CDR3 is TGTGCCAGCAGCTTAGCGGATATTTTCACTATCTCCAATGAGCAGTTCTTC. The full variable domain, completed using reference TRBV7-2 and TRBJ2-1, is GAGVSQSPSNKVTEKGKDVELRCDPISGHTALYWYRQSLGQGLEFLIYFQGNSAPDKSGLPSDRFSAERTGGSVSTLTIQRTQQEDSAVYLCASSLADIFTISNEQFFGPGTRLTVL.

For this clone: Other DNA sequences in the same sample also yield this CDR3. The chain combines TRBV30 with TRBJ2-7; D is undetermined. Trimming shortened V by 0 bases and J by 1 base, and 4 bases separated the two germline ends. Germline V lookup: CDR1 GTSNPN, CDR2 SVGIG (reference sequence). The CDR3 totals 12 residues. CDR3 residues: CAWSVLSYEQYF. The CDR3 DNA is TGTGCCTGGAGTGTACTTTCCTACGAGCAGTACTTC.

V and J are TRBV28 and TRBJ2-7, with 8 bases fitting TRBD1. The CDR3 sequence is 18 residues long. Germline V gene sequence: CDR1 MDHEN, CDR2 SYDVKM. Trimming took 3 bases from V and 2 from J; bases not matched to a gene: 15. For the CDR3, the DNA is TGTGCCAGCAGTTTGGGCCGGCGGAGAGTACAGGGGGCCTACGAGCAGTACTTC. Its translation: CASSLGRRRVQGAYEQYF.

The chain has TRBV5-4 and TRBJ1-1, with a weak D call TRBD1 (5 bases). The CDR3 consists of 16 residues. Germline V gene sequence: CDR1 SGHNT, CDR2 YYREEE (reference sequence). The V gene lost 2 bases and the J gene lost 3 bases, with 17 bases spanning the gap. For the CDR3, the DNA is TGTGCCAGCAGCTTCGGGCGCCCCGGGGGGTACACTGAAGCTTTCTTT. It is translated as CASSFGRPGGYTEAFF. The variable domain in full, with the rest retrieved from reference TRBV5-4 and TRBJ1-1, is ETGVTQSPTHLIKTRGQQVTLRCSSQSGHNTVSWYQQALGQGPQFIFQYYREEENGRGNFPPRFSGLQFPNYSSELNVNALELDDSALYLCASSFGRPGGYTEAFFGQGTRLTVV.

The chain carries TRBV7-3 and TRBJ2-1, with 8 bases that match TRBD1. V was pared by 5 bases and J by 13 bases, with 7 bases of the junction left unmatched. This CDR3 is built from 12 residues. The V gene's germline CDR1 is SGHTA and CDR2 FQGTGA. The CDR3 DNA is TGTGCCAGCAGCGAAGACAGGGGAAAACAGTTCTTC. It encodes CASSEDRGKQFF. Based on the CDR3 plus reference TRBV7-3 and TRBJ2-1, the full variable domain is GAGVSQTPSNKVTEKGKYVELRCDPISGHTALYWYRQSLGQGPEFLIYFQGTGAADDSGLPNDRFFAVRPEGSVSTLKIQRTERGDSAVYLCASSEDRGKQFFGPGTRLTVL.

The V gene is TRBV28, the J gene TRBJ2-7; D call uncertain. This CDR3 region has 15 residues. The germline V and J ends were trimmed by 2 bases and 0 bases, with 11 bases remaining between them. CDR1 and CDR2 (germline): MDHEN, SYDVKM. In nucleotides, the CDR3 is TGTGCCAGCAGTTTAAGTTGGCAGAACTCCTACGAGCAGTACTTC. Its translation is CASSLSWQNSYEQYF.

The V call is TRBV18, the J call TRBJ2-5; 7 bases match TRBD2. Losses at the gene ends were 0 bases for V and 2 bases for J; bases not matched to a gene: 3. From germline, CDR1 is KGHSH and CDR2 LQKENI. The CDR3 consists of 15 residues. CDR3 sequence (DNA): TGTGCCAGCTCACCACCGGGAGGGCTACAAGAGACCCAGTACTTC. It codes for CASSPPGGLQETQYF. The full variable domain, rest sourced from reference TRBV18 and TRBJ2-5, is NAGVMQNPRHLVRRRGQEARLRCSPMKGHSHVYWYRQLPEEGLKFMVYLQKENIIDESGMPKERFSAEFPKEGPSILRIQQVVRGDSAAYFCASSPPGGLQETQYFGPGTRLLVL.

This chain connects TRBV27 to TRBJ2-7; 11 bases are a match to TRBD1. The CDR3 loop spans 13 amino acids. CDR1 is MNHEY, CDR2 SMNVEV, per germline (reference sequence). V lost 6 bases, J lost 6 bases, and 4 bases stayed unmatched. The CDR3: CASRDRGLGEQYF. The CDR3 DNA is TGTGCCAGCAGGGACAGGGGGCTCGGCGAGCAGTACTTC.

This clone appeared a few times. This chain links TRBV6-1 with TRBJ1-5, with 7 bases identical to TRBD1. Losses at the gene ends were 3 bases for V and 7 bases for J; bases not matched to a gene: 6. The CDR3 is 14 residues long. CDR1 and CDR2 from the germline V gene are MNHNS and SASEGT. The CDR3 sequence: CASSDSLGGQPQHF. CDR3 sequence (DNA): TGTGCCAGCAGTGATTCGTTAGGGGGCCAGCCCCAGCATTTT.

The chain is built from TRBV15 and TRBJ2-7, with a possible D match to TRBD1 (5 bases). V shed 6 bases and J shed 6 bases, with 15 bases lying between them. The CDR3 length is 13 residues. CDR1 and CDR2 (germline): LNHNV, YYDKDF (reference sequence). The CDR3 coding sequence is TGTGCCACCAGTACAGGCCGGTCCGGCGAGCAGTACTTC. Its translation is CATSTGRSGEQYF. Based on the CDR3 plus reference TRBV15 and TRBJ2-7, the full variable domain is DAMVIQNPRYQVTQFGKPVTLSCSQTLNHNVMYWYQQKSSQAPKLLFHYYDKDFNNEADTPDNFQSRRPNTSFCFLDIRSPGLGDTAMYLCATSTGRSGEQYFGPGTRLTVT.

The CDR3 DNA is TGTGCCAGCAGCTTTTTAGGGACGGGGGGAATTAACTATGGCTACACCTTC. The encoded protein is CASSFLGTGGINYGYTF. The V call is TRBV28, the J call TRBJ1-2; D possibly corresponds to TRBD1 (5 bases). The V end lost 6 bases, the J end lost 1 base, and 21 bases lay between the germline ends. The CDR3 has 17 residues. CDR1 is MDHEN, CDR2 SYDVKM, per germline.

This clone has a single count. The gene calls are TRBV5-1 and TRBJ1-5; D might be TRBD1 (5 bases). V was cut by 1 base and J by 7 bases, with 9 bases left in between. This CDR3 contains 13 residues. Germline-derived CDR1 and CDR2 are SGHRS and YFSETQ. CDR3 nucleotides: TGCGCCAGCAGCTTGTGGGGGGAACAGCCCCAGCATTTT. Protein product: CASSLWGEQPQHF.

The chain recombines TRBV23-1 with TRBJ1-3; TRBD1 matches 7 bases. TRBV23-1 is an open reading frame whose function is uncertain. V dropped 4 bases and J dropped 4; count of bases not matched to a gene: 4. The length of the CDR3 is 14 residues. The CDR3 nucleotides read TGCGCCAGCAGTCCTACGACAGGGGGAAACACCATATATTTT. Translation: CASSPTTGGNTIYF.

The chain joins TRBV18 to TRBJ1-1, with 8 bases identical to TRBD1. The germline gives CDR1 KGHSH, CDR2 LQKENI. This CDR3 spans 15 amino acids. The ends lost 4 bases at V and 1 base at J; junction bases unmatched: 5. CDR3 in amino acids: CASSHGQGENTEAFF. CDR3 DNA sequence: TGTGCCAGCTCACACGGACAGGGAGAGAACACTGAAGCTTTCTTT.

The V gene is TRBV19, the J gene TRBJ2-3; D might be TRBD1 (6 bases). CDR1 is LNHDA, CDR2 SQIVND, per germline (reference sequence). The V and J ends lost 0 bases and 6 bases respectively, with 13 bases between them. The CDR3 runs 15 residues. The CDR3 loop is CASSIELGTSDTQYF. The CDR3 DNA sequence: TGTGCCAGTAGTATAGAACTCGGGACAAGCGATACGCAGTATTTT.

This chain connects TRBV28 to TRBJ1-2; 7 nucleotides agree with TRBD1. V dropped 5 bases and J dropped 6; count of bases not matched to a gene: 9. Germline V lookup: CDR1 MDHEN, CDR2 SYDVKM. This CDR3 is 14 amino acids long. The CDR3 DNA follows: TGTGCCAGCAGTCTAAGGGCCAGGGGGGATGGCTACACCTTC. Translating it yields CASSLRARGDGYTF.

The gene calls are TRBV19 and TRBJ1-4; 7 nucleotides match TRBD1. The J segment lost 5 bases and the V segment lost 5 bases, leaving 8 bases of the junction unmatched. The CDR3 is 15 amino acids. CDR1 and CDR2 (germline): LNHDA, SQIVND (reference sequence). This CDR3 reads CASSWGGTENEKLFF. The CDR3 nucleotides read TGTGCCAGTAGTTGGGGCGGGACAGAGAATGAAAAACTGTTTTTT. Together with reference TRBV19 and TRBJ1-4, the CDR3 gives the full variable domain: DGGITQSPKYLFRKEGQNVTLSCEQNLNHDAMYWYRQDPGQGLRLIYYSQIVNDFQKGDIAEGYSVSREKKESFPLTVTSAQKNPTAFYLCASSWGGTENEKLFFGSGTQLSVL.

This chain joins TRBV18 and TRBJ1-4, with TRBD1 matching 12 bases. The trim removed 0 bases at V and 11 bases at J, leaving 7 bases unmatched. Germline V gene sequence: CDR1 KGHSH, CDR2 LQKENI. There are 16 residues in the CDR3. The DNA of the CDR3 is TGTGCCAGCTCACCACCAGGGGACAGGGGGCTTGGGAAACTGTTTTTT. It specifies CASSPPGDRGLGKLFF.

V gene TRBV9 combines with J gene TRBJ2-7; 7 bases agree with TRBD2. The length of the CDR3 is 14 residues. Germline V gene data show CDR1 as SGDLS and CDR2 as YYNGEE. The ends lost 0 bases at V and 5 bases at J; junction bases unmatched: 5. The CDR3 loop reads CASSVEGGLDEQYF. In nucleotides, the CDR3 is TGTGCCAGCAGCGTAGAGGGAGGGTTAGACGAGCAGTACTTC.

The chain recombines TRBV7-2 with TRBJ2-7; D is possibly TRBD2 (6 bases). Per the germline V gene, CDR1 is SGHTA and CDR2 is FQGNSA. Trimming took off 3 bases at V and 7 bases at J, with 7 bases between the two ends. The CDR3 has 11 amino acids. The CDR3 sequence: CASSFAGEQYF. As DNA, the CDR3 is TGTGCCAGCAGCTTTGCGGGGGAGCAGTACTTC.

The V and J genes are TRBV11-2 and TRBJ1-1; perhaps TRBD1 as D (5 bases). The V and J ends lost 6 bases and 1 base respectively, with 15 bases between them. Germline assignment: CDR1 SGHAT and CDR2 FQNNGV. The CDR3 runs 15 residues. DNA of the CDR3: TGTGCCAGCAGTCTAAATGGGGCTGCGAACACTGAAGCTTTCTTT. Its translation is CASSLNGAANTEAFF.

The chain couples TRBV19 to TRBJ2-1; TRBD1 matches at 10 bases. J was trimmed by 7 bases and V by 8 bases; bases with no gene match: 11. Looked up from germline, CDR1 is LNHDA and CDR2 is SQIVND (reference sequence). This CDR3 comprises 15 residues. As DNA, the CDR3 is TGTGCCAGTGGTACCTCGGGACAGGGGCGGAATGAGCAGTTCTTC. This sequence encodes CASGTSGQGRNEQFF.

This chain joins TRBV24-1 and TRBJ2-2, with 7 bases matching TRBD1. The germline CDR1 and CDR2 sequences are KGHDR and SFDVKD. V lost 7 bases, J lost 4 bases, and 5 bases stayed unmatched. CDR3 length: 14 residues. In DNA, the CDR3 is TGTGCCACCAGGGGACAGCGCGGCACCGGGGAGCTGTTTTTT. This codes for CATRGQRGTGELFF.

The rearrangement links TRBV14 to TRBJ2-1, with 16 nucleotides matching TRBD2. Germline V lookup: CDR1 SGHDN, CDR2 FVKESK. This CDR3 is built from 16 residues. Trimming removed 4 bases from V and 7 bases from J; junction bases left unmatched: 4. As DNA, the CDR3 is TGTGCCAGCAGCCGCCCGGGACTAGCGGGAGGGAATGAGCAGTTCTTC. Its protein is CASSRPGLAGGNEQFF.